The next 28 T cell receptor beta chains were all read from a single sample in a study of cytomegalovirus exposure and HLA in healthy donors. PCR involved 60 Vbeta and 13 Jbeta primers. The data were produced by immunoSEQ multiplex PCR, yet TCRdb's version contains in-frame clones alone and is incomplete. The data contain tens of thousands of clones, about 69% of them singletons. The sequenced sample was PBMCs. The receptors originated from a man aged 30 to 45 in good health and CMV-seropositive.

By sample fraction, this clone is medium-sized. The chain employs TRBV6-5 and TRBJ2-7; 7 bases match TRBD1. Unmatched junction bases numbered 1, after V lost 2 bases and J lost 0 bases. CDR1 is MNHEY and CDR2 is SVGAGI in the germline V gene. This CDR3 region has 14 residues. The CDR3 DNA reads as TGTGCCAGCAGTTACGGGGACAGCTCCTACGAGCAGTACTTC. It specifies CASSYGDSSYEQYF.

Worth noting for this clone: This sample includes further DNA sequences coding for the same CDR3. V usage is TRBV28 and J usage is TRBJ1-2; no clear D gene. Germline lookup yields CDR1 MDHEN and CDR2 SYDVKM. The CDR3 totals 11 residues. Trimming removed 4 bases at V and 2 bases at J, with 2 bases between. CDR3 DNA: TGTGCCAGCAGTTCAAACTATGGCTACACCTTC. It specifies CASSSNYGYTF.

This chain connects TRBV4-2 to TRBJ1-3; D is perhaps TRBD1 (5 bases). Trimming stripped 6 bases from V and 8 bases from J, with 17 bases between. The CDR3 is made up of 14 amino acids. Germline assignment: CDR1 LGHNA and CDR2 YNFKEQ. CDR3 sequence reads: CASRPTEGVYTIYF. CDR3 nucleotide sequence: TGTGCCAGCAGACCGACCGAAGGGGTTTACACCATATATTTT.

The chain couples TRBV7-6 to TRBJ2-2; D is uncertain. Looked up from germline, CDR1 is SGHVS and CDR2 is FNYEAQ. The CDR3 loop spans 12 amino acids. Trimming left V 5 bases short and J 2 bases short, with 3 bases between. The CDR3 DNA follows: TGTGCCAGCAGCCGTAACACCGGGGAGCTGTTTTTT. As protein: CASSRNTGELFF. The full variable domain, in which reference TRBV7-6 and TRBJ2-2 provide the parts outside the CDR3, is GAGVSQSPRYKVTKRGQDVALRCDPISGHVSLYWYRQALGQGPEFLTYFNYEAQQDKSGLPNDRFSAERPEGSISTLTIQRTEQRDSAMYRCASSRNTGELFFGEGSRLTVL.

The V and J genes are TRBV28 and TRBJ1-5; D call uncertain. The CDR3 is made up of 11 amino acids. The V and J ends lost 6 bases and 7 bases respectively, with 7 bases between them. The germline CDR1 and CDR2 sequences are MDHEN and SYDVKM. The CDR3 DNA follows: TGTGCCAGCAGCTCGCGGCAGCCCCAGCATTTT. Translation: CASSSRQPQHF.

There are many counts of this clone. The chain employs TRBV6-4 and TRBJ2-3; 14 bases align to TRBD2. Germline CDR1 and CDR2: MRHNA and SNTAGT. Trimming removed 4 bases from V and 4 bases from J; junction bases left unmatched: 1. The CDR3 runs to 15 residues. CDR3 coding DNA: TGTGCCAGCAGTGCGACTAGCGGGGGGGCAGATACGCAGTATTTT. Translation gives CASSATSGGADTQYF.

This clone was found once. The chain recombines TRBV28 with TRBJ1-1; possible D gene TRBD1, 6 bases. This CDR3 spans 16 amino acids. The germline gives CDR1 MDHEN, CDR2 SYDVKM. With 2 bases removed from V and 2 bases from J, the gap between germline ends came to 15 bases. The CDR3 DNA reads TGTGCCAGCAGTTTAACCCTAGGACAGCTAAACACTGAAGCTTTCTTT. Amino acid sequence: CASSLTLGQLNTEAFF.

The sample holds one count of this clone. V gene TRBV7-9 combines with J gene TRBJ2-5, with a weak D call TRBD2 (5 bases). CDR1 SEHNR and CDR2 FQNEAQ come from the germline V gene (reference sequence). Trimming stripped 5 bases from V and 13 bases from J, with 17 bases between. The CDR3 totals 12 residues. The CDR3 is CASSGRLLRWYF. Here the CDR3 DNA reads TGTGCCAGCAGCGGGAGACTCCTCCGGTGGTACTTC.

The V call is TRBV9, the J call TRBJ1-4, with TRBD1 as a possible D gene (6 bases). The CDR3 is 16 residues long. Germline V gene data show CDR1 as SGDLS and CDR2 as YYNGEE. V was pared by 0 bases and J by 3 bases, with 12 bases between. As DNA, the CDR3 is TGTGCCAGCAGCGTAGAGGGGGACGGTTCTAATGAAAAACTGTTTTTT. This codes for CASSVEGDGSNEKLFF.

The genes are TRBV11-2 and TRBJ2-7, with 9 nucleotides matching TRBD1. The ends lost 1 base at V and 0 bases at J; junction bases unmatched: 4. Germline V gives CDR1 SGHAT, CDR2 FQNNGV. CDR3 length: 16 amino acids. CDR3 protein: CASSLADRGLSYEQYF. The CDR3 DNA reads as TGTGCCAGCAGCTTAGCGGACAGGGGCCTCTCCTACGAGCAGTACTTC.

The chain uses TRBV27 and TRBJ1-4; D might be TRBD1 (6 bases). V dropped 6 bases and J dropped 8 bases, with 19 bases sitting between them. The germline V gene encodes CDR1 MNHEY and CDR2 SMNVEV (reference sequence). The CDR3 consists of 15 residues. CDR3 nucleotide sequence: TGTGCCAGCAGCCCCGGACAGCTCAGAGGAGAAAAACTGTTTTTT. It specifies CASSPGQLRGEKLFF.

CDR3 region: CAFQMGGGNQPQHF. The CDR3 bases are TGTGCCTTCCAAATGGGGGGGGGCAATCAGCCCCAGCATTTT. The chain joins TRBV19 to TRBJ1-5, with D perhaps matching TRBD1 (5 bases). Between the trimmed V and J ends, which lost 11 bases and 2 bases, there was a span of 16 bases. The CDR3 is 14 residues long. Germline values: CDR1 LNHDA, CDR2 SQIVND (reference sequence).

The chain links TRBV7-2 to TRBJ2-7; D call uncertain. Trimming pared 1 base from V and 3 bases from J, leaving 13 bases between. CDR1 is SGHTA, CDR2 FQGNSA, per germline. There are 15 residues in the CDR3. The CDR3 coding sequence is TGTGCCAGCAGCTTAGGGGCCAGCCTACGCTACGAGCAGTACTTC. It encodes CASSLGASLRYEQYF.

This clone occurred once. The CDR3 coding sequence is TGTGCCACCAGCAGAGATCCAGCGGTCTACGAGCAGTACTTC. It translates to CATSRDPAVYEQYF. V is TRBV15 and J is TRBJ2-7; tentative D call: TRBD2 (5 bases). The CDR3 sequence is 14 residues long. Trimming stripped 0 bases from V and 3 bases from J, with 9 bases between. The germline V gene encodes CDR1 LNHNV and CDR2 YYDKDF (reference sequence).

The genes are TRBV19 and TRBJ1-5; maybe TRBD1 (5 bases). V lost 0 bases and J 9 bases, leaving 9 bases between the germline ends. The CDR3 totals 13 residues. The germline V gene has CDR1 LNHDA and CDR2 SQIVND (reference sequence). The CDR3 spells CASSIEVRGPQHF. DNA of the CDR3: TGTGCCAGTAGTATAGAAGTTAGGGGGCCCCAGCATTTT.

The CDR3 DNA reads as TGTGCCAGCTCACTCGGGACAGGGAACACTGAAGCTTTCTTT. This encodes CASSLGTGNTEAFF. The chain is built from TRBV18 and TRBJ1-1; TRBD1 agrees at 8 bases. V dropped 4 bases and J dropped 1; count of bases not matched to a gene: 2. The germline V gene has CDR1 KGHSH and CDR2 LQKENI. The length of the CDR3 is 14 residues.

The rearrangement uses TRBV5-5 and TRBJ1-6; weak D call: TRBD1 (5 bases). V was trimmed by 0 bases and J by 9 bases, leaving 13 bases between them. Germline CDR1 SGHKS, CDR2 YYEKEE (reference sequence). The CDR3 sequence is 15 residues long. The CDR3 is CASSLARQTSSPLHF. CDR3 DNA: TGTGCCAGCAGCTTGGCAAGACAGACCAGTTCACCCCTCCACTTT.

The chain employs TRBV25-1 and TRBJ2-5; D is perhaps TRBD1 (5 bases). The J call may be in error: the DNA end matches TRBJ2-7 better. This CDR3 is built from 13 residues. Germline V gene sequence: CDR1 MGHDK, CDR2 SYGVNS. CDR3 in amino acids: CASSVPGNYEQYF. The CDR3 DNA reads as TGTGCCAGCAGTGTACCAGGGAACTACGAGCAGTACTTC.

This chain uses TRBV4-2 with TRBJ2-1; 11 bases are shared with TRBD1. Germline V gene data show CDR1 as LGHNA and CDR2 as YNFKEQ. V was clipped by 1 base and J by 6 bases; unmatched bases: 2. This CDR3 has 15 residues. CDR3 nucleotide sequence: TGTGCCAGCAGCCAAGTTGGGACAGGGGGCAATGAGCAGTTCTTC. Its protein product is CASSQVGTGGNEQFF.

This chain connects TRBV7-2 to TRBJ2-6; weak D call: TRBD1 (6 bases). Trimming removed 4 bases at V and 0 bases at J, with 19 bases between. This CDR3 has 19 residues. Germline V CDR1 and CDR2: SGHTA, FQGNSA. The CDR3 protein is CASSSQGHRSLSGANVLTF. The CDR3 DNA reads TGTGCCAGCAGCTCCCAGGGACATAGATCCCTCTCTGGGGCCAACGTCCTGACTTTC.

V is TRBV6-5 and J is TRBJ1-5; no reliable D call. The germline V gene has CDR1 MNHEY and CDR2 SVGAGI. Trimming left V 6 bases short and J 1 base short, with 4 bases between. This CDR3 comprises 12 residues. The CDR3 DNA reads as TGTGCCAGCAGATCGAGCAATCAGCCCCAGCATTTT. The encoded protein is CASRSSNQPQHF.

The CDR3 nucleotides read TGTGCCAGCAGCTTAGCAGGACAGGGCGTGAATGAAAAACTGTTTTTT. Its protein is CASSLAGQGVNEKLFF. The chain uses TRBV7-2 and TRBJ1-4, with 8 nucleotides matching TRBD1. There are 16 residues in the CDR3. J lost 5 bases, V lost 0 bases, and 5 bases had no gene match. Germline-derived CDR1 and CDR2 are SGHTA and FQGNSA.

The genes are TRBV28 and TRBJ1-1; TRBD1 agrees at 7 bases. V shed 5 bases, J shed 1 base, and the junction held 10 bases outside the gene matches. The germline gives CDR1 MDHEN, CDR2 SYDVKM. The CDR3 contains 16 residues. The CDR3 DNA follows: TGTGCCAGCAGTCCCGCTTCGACAGGGAGGAACACTGAAGCTTTCTTT. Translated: CASSPASTGRNTEAFF.

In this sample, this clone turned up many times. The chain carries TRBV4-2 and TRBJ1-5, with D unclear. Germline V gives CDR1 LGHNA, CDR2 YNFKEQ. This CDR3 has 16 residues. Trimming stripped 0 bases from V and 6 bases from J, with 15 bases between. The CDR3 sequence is CASSQDGEVWVQPQHF. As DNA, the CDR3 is TGTGCCAGCAGCCAAGACGGCGAGGTATGGGTTCAGCCCCAGCATTTT.

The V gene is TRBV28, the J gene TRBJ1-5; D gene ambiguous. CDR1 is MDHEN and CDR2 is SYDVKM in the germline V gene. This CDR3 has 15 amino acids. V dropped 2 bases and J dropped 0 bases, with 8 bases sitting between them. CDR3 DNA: TGTGCCAGCAGTTTAGGGCACCCTAGCAATCAGCCCCAGCATTTT. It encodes CASSLGHPSNQPQHF.

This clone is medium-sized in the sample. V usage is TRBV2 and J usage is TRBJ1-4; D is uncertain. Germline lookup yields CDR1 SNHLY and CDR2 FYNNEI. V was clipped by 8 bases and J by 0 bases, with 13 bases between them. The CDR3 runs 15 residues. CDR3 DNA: TGTGCCAGCGCCTCCGACACCTCAACTAATGAAAAACTGTTTTTT. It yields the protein CASASDTSTNEKLFF.

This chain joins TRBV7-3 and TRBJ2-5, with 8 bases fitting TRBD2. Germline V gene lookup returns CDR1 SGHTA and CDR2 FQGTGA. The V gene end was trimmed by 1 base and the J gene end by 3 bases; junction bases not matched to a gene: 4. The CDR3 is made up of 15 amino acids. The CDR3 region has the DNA TGTGCCAGCAGCTTAAGAGCGGGGGCCGAAGAGACCCAGTACTTC. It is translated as CASSLRAGAEETQYF.

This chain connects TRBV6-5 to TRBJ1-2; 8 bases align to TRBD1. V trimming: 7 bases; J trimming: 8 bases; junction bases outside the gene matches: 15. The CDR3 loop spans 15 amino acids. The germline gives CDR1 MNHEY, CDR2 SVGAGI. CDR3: CASTFNGDRTRGYTF. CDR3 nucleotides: TGTGCCAGCACCTTCAATGGGGACAGGACCCGGGGCTACACCTTC.